The 12 T cell receptor beta chains below were found in one sample sequenced in a study of T cell changes during pregnancy in multiple sclerosis. Sequencing used immunoSEQ multiplex PCR; TCRdb keeps in-frame clones, though not all of them. The sample holds around 60,000 clones, roughly nine tenths seen once. Sequenced material: peripheral blood, taken in the first trimester of pregnancy. The receptors were sampled from a female donor with multiple sclerosis, enrolled in a pregnancy study.

V and J are TRBV10-3 and TRBJ1-1, with 8 positions matching TRBD1. CDR1 and CDR2 from the germline V gene are ENHRY and SYGVKD. The J segment lost 1 base and the V segment lost 3 bases, leaving 4 bases of the junction unmatched. The CDR3 has 15 residues. The CDR3 sequence is CAISDDRGWNTEAFF. The CDR3 DNA sequence: TGTGCCATCAGTGATGACAGGGGTTGGAACACTGAAGCTTTCTTT.

V usage is TRBV30 and J usage is TRBJ2-6; D might be TRBD1 (6 bases). This CDR3 spans 18 amino acids. CDR1 is GTSNPN and CDR2 is SVGIG in the germline V gene (reference sequence). V gave up 3 bases and J gave up 1 base, with 19 bases separating them. The DNA of the CDR3 is TGTGCCTGGAGCAACAAACAGGGCAATCCATCTGGGGCCAACGTCCTGACTTTC. Protein product: CAWSNKQGNPSGANVLTF. Based on the CDR3 plus reference TRBV30 and TRBJ2-6, the full variable domain is SQTIHQWPATLVQPVGSPLSLECTVEGTSNPNLYWYRQAAGRGLQLLFYSVGIGQISSEVPQNLSASRPQDRQFILSSKKLLLSDSGFYLCAWSNKQGNPSGANVLTFGAGSRLTVL.

J is TRBJ2-7 and V is TRBV4-2; 10 nucleotides align to TRBD2. Germline V gene lookup returns CDR1 LGHNA and CDR2 YNFKEQ. CDR3 size: 17 residues. J lost 0 bases, V lost 4 bases, and 9 bases had no gene match. The CDR3 DNA sequence: TGTGCCAGCAGCCGGCAGTTAGCGGGAGGTAGCTCCTACGAGCAGTACTTC. It specifies CASSRQLAGGSSYEQYF.

This chain joins TRBV4-3 and TRBJ2-7; unclear D gene. The CDR3 is 15 amino acids. Germline V gives CDR1 LGHNA, CDR2 YSLEER. Trimming took off 1 base at V and 2 bases at J, with 12 bases between the two ends. CDR3 bases: TGCGCCAGCAGCCAAGGGCCCTTGGTAACCTACGAGCAGTACTTC. It codes for CASSQGPLVTYEQYF.

This chain uses TRBV29-1 with TRBJ2-2; TRBD2 aligns across 8 bases. The CDR3 is made up of 13 amino acids. Germline loops: CDR1 SQVTM, CDR2 ANQGSEA. After removal of 7 bases from V and 7 bases from J, the junction contained 8 bases not matched to a gene. In DNA form, the CDR3 reads TGCAGCGCAGCCGGGACTAGGGGCGGGGAGCTGTTTTTT. As protein: CSAAGTRGGELFF.

V and J are TRBV4-2 and TRBJ2-7, with TRBD2 as a possible D gene (6 bases). The V gene's germline CDR1 is LGHNA and CDR2 YNFKEQ. The CDR3 length is 17 residues. Deletions cut 0 bases from V and 1 base from J, with 16 bases between. CDR3 nucleotide sequence: TGTGCCAGCAGCCAAGATAACGCCGGGAGCCCTTCCTACGAGCAGTACTTC. Encoded protein: CASSQDNAGSPSYEQYF.

The chain has TRBV7-9 and TRBJ1-4; TRBD1 matches at 7 bases. The V segment lost 5 bases and the J segment 3 bases; nucleotides outside the gene matches: 3. Germline lookup yields CDR1 SEHNR and CDR2 FQNEAQ (reference sequence). CDR3 size: 14 residues. CDR3 in amino acids: CASSPDRANEKLFF. The CDR3 region has the DNA TGTGCCAGCAGCCCAGACAGGGCTAATGAAAAACTGTTTTTT.

The rearrangement joins TRBV18 to TRBJ2-2, with D possibly TRBD1 on 5 matching bases. The V gene's germline CDR1 is KGHSH and CDR2 LQKENI. Trimming removed 3 bases at V and 0 bases at J, with 17 bases between. This CDR3 is built from 18 residues. The CDR3 coding sequence is TGTGCCAGCTCACCCGCTAGGACACTCGAATCGAACACCGGGGAGCTGTTTTTT. It translates to CASSPARTLESNTGELFF.

This clone was seen only once. This chain uses TRBV5-1 with TRBJ2-3; TRBD2 matches at 13 bases. This CDR3 contains 16 residues. J gave up 2 bases and V 4 bases, and 4 bases lay outside the gene matches. CDR1 and CDR2 from the germline V gene are SGHRS and YFSETQ. For the CDR3, the DNA is TGCGCCAGCAGCAAGGGACTAGCGGGAACCACAGATACGCAGTATTTT. Its translation: CASSKGLAGTTDTQYF.

The CDR3: CASSVDRGGRAFF. The CDR3 DNA reads TGTGCCAGCAGCGTTGACAGGGGAGGCCGAGCTTTCTTT. The chain links TRBV7-9 to TRBJ1-1; 8 positions agree with TRBD1. CDR3 size: 13 residues. Unmatched junction bases numbered 9, after V lost 5 bases and J lost 10 bases. Per the germline V gene, CDR1 is SEHNR and CDR2 is FQNEAQ (reference sequence).

In nucleotides, the CDR3 is TGTGCCAGCAGCGCCAGGGGAGCGGGGGGTGCCTCCAATGAGCAGTTCTTC. Residues: CASSARGAGGASNEQFF. The V and J genes are TRBV9 and TRBJ2-1, with 9 bases identical to TRBD2. The germline CDR1 and CDR2 sequences are SGDLS and YYNGEE. This CDR3 contains 17 residues. J was trimmed by 6 bases and V by 3 bases; bases with no gene match: 13.

The chain joins TRBV7-9 to TRBJ2-1, with 10 bases lining up with TRBD2. The germline CDR1 and CDR2 sequences are SEHNR and FQNEAQ (reference sequence). V dropped 1 base and J dropped 5; count of bases not matched to a gene: 5. The CDR3 totals 16 residues. The CDR3 protein is CASSLEWTSGDNEQFF. DNA for the CDR3: TGTGCCAGCAGCTTAGAGTGGACTAGCGGTGACAATGAGCAGTTCTTC.